Each of the 23 T cell receptor beta chains below was sequenced from the same sample in a study of immune heterogeneity within non-small cell lung tumors. Amplifying TCR beta CDR3 involved multiplex PCR carried out with 32 V and 13 J primers. Via MiXCR, TCRdb re-called the multiplex PCR reads, giving one row per CDR3 protein. The sample lists around 3,600 distinct CDR3 sequences, approximately 37% seen once, with under 15% in the top ten. Bulk tumor genomic DNA served as template, at around 600 ng per sample. Several biopsies were collected from each primary tumor during surgery. They were spaced as far apart as possible within the tumor mass. Enrolled patients presented with newly diagnosed, previously untreated non-small cell lung cancer and underwent curative surgery. The sequenced material came from lung tumor tissue. The receptors originated from a man between 65 and 85 years old with non-small cell lung cancer.

The chain uses TRBV19 and TRBJ2-2, with D unresolved. With 3 bases removed from V and 5 bases from J, the gap between germline ends came to 16 bases. Germline V gene sequence: CDR1 LNHDA, CDR2 SQIVND (reference sequence). The CDR3 is made up of 16 amino acids. DNA for the CDR3: TGTGCCAGTAGTATCCACTGGGAATATAATACCGGGGAGCTGTTTTTT. It translates to CASSIHWEYNTGELFF.

The chain carries TRBV15 and TRBJ2-7; 7 bases align to TRBD1. CDR3 size: 15 residues. With 2 bases clipped from V and 2 bases from J, the junction kept 6 bases outside the gene matches. Germline V gene sequence: CDR1 LNHNV, CDR2 YYDKDF (reference sequence). This chain's CDR3 is CATSRSTGQAYEQYF. The CDR3 bases are TGTGCCACCAGCAGATCGACAGGGCAGGCCTACGAGCAGTACTTC.

The V gene is TRBV19, the J gene TRBJ2-2; D uncertain. Germline CDR1 and CDR2: LNHDA and SQIVND (reference sequence). The CDR3 is made up of 13 amino acids. V lost 5 bases and J lost 3, with 7 bases in between. CDR3 residues: CASSPRDTGELFF. CDR3 nucleotide sequence: TGTGCCAGTAGTCCCCGGGACACCGGGGAGCTGTTTTTT. Using reference TRBV19 and TRBJ2-2 for the parts outside the CDR3, the full variable domain is DGGITQSPKYLFRKEGQNVTLSCEQNLNHDAMYWYRQDPGQGLRLIYYSQIVNDFQKGDIAEGYSVSREKKESFPLTVTSAQKNPTAFYLCASSPRDTGELFFGEGSRLTVL.

This clonotype was seen just once. The chain uses TRBV20-1 and TRBJ2-1; TRBD1 agrees at 7 bases. V lost 5 bases and J lost 9; bases outside the gene matches: 10. The germline V gene encodes CDR1 DFQATT and CDR2 SNEGSKA (reference sequence). CDR3 length: 13 amino acids. The CDR3 bases are TGCAGTGCTGACCGACAGGGTGGGGGTGAGCAGTTCTTC. It yields the protein CSADRQGGGEQFF.

V usage is TRBV6-1 and J usage is TRBJ2-1; 7 nucleotides align to TRBD2. The CDR3 loop spans 13 amino acids. Trimming took 4 bases from V and 15 from J; bases not matched to a gene: 12. Germline lookup yields CDR1 MNHNS and CDR2 SASEGT. This chain's CDR3 is CASSAILAGDTFF. CDR3 nucleotide sequence: TGTGCCAGCAGTGCAATTCTGGCGGGAGATACGTTCTTC.

This clonotype was detected a few times. This sequence joins TRBV9 and TRBJ1-4, with 7 nucleotides matching TRBD1. Germline loops: CDR1 SGDLS, CDR2 YYNGEE. J was trimmed by 4 bases and V by 10 bases; bases with no gene match: 13. The length of the CDR3 is 15 residues. CDR3 sequence reads: CARGISGTVNEKLFF. Written as DNA, the CDR3 is TGTGCCCGAGGGATCTCCGGGACAGTTAATGAAAAACTGTTTTTT. Variable domain in full (rest from reference TRBV9 and TRBJ1-4): DSGVTQTPKHLITATGQRVTLRCSPRSGDLSVYWYQQSLDQGLQFLIQYYNGEERAKGNILERFSAQQFPDLHSELNLSSLELGDSALYFCARGISGTVNEKLFFGSGTQLSVL.

This clonotype appeared a few times. The J gene is TRBJ2-7, the V gene TRBV7-6; D might be TRBD2 (6 bases). Germline CDR1 and CDR2: SGHVS and FNYEAQ. V shed 6 bases and J shed 4 bases, with 22 bases lying between them. CDR3 length equals 16 residues. The CDR3 nucleotides are TGTGCCAGCAGTCAAGGGTGGGGACTTACACAGTACGAGCAGTACTTC. It specifies CASSQGWGLTQYEQYF.

This clonotype was detected a few times. The chain employs TRBV19 and TRBJ1-3; D gene ambiguous. This CDR3 has 14 residues. With 6 bases removed from V and 4 bases from J, the gap between germline ends came to 13 bases. Per germline, CDR1 LNHDA and CDR2 SQIVND (reference sequence). The CDR3 DNA follows: TGTGCCAGTAGACGGACCGCTCACGGAAACACCATATATTTT. As protein: CASRRTAHGNTIYF.

V is TRBV19 and J is TRBJ1-1, with a tentative D call TRBD1 (5 bases). The CDR3 has 12 residues. From germline, CDR1 is LNHDA and CDR2 SQIVND (reference sequence). Trimming shortened V by 5 bases and J by 10 bases, and 14 bases separated the two germline ends. In DNA, the CDR3 is TGTGCCAGTAGTTCTCAGGACAAGGGAGCTTTCTTT. Its protein is CASSSQDKGAFF.

The gene calls are TRBV19 and TRBJ2-3; 9 bases line up with TRBD1. This CDR3 has 15 amino acids. CDR1 is LNHDA and CDR2 is SQIVND in the germline V gene (reference sequence). V lost 6 bases, J lost 8 bases, and 12 bases stayed unmatched. This CDR3 is CASRRTGANAGTQYF. Here the CDR3 DNA reads TGTGCCAGTAGAAGGACAGGGGCCAACGCTGGTACGCAGTATTTT.

This clonotype was picked up a small number of times. This sequence joins TRBV6-1 and TRBJ2-3, with D possibly being TRBD2 (5 bases). Trimming removed 7 bases at V and 4 bases at J, with 6 bases between. The germline CDR1 and CDR2 sequences are MNHNS and SASEGT. The length of the CDR3 is 11 residues. In nucleotides, the CDR3 is TGTGCCAGCAAGGGAGCAGATACGCAGTATTTT. Its translation: CASKGADTQYF.

This clonotype was seen a handful of times. The rearrangement links TRBV27 to TRBJ1-5; no clear D gene. Per the germline V gene, CDR1 is MNHEY and CDR2 is SMNVEV (reference sequence). V was shortened by 5 bases and J by 3 bases, with 8 bases between the two germline ends. CDR3 length: 13 amino acids. Written as DNA, the CDR3 is TGTGCCAGCAGTACACAGCTCAATCAGCCCCAGCATTTT. Translated, it gives CASSTQLNQPQHF.

The rearrangement uses TRBV27 and TRBJ2-2; D tentatively reads TRBD1 or TRBD2 (6 bases each). The CDR3 sequence is 13 residues long. Germline CDR1 is MNHEY and CDR2 is SMNVEV (reference sequence). The V gene lost 7 bases and the J gene lost 9 bases, with 15 bases spanning the gap. CDR3 sequence reads: CASTGGGRRELFF. CDR3 sequence (DNA): TGTGCCAGCACCGGTGGGGGGCGCCGGGAGCTGTTTTTT.

The chain recombines TRBV2 with TRBJ1-1; D is unresolved. V lost 5 bases to trimming and J lost 0 bases, with 10 bases between them. The CDR3 runs to 14 residues. From germline, CDR1 is SNHLY and CDR2 FYNNEI. The CDR3 nucleotides read TGTGCCAGCAGTCCGGGAAGCCTGAACACTGAAGCTTTCTTT. The encoded protein is CASSPGSLNTEAFF.

This clonotype was counted between two and nine times. The V and J genes are TRBV6-1 and TRBJ1-1; 11 bases agree with TRBD1. Germline V lookup: CDR1 MNHNS, CDR2 SASEGT. The CDR3 length is 15 residues. Trimming cost V 6 bases and J 1 base; bases outside gene matches: 4. For the CDR3, the DNA is TGTGCCAGCAGGGACAGGGGGCAGGAGAACACTGAAGCTTTCTTT. It encodes CASRDRGQENTEAFF.

Here the CDR3 reads CASTTGGEGEKLFF. CDR3 sequence (DNA): TGTGCCAGCACTACGGGGGGGGAGGGTGAAAAACTGTTTTTT. The chain recombines TRBV12-3 or TRBV12-4 with TRBJ1-4; perhaps TRBD1 as D (5 bases). The CDR3 sequence is 14 residues long. Between the trimmed V and J ends, which lost 7 bases and 7 bases, there was a span of 16 bases.

The chain employs TRBV30 and TRBJ1-1; D not resolved. Per germline, CDR1 GTSNPN and CDR2 SVGIG (reference sequence). Trimming shortened V by 3 bases and J by 0 bases, and 14 bases separated the two germline ends. The CDR3 loop spans 15 amino acids. CDR3 residues: CAWSPSAFMNTEAFF. CDR3 sequence (DNA): TGTGCCTGGAGCCCGAGCGCTTTCATGAACACTGAAGCTTTCTTT.

This clonotype has more than one count but fewer than ten. The chain uses TRBV27 and TRBJ2-7; D call uncertain. The V and J ends lost 3 bases and 9 bases respectively, with 6 bases between them. CDR1 is MNHEY, CDR2 SMNVEV, per germline (reference sequence). This CDR3 has 10 amino acids. The CDR3 loop reads CASSLGRQYF. CDR3 in DNA: TGTGCCAGCAGTTTGGGTAGGCAGTACTTC.

The chain joins TRBV11-2 to TRBJ2-7, with D perhaps matching TRBD2 (5 bases). Trimming shortened V by 2 bases and J by 5 bases, and 7 bases separated the two germline ends. The germline CDR1 and CDR2 sequences are SGHAT and FQNNGV. The CDR3 has 12 amino acids. The CDR3 is CASSLRGNEQYF. The DNA of the CDR3 is TGTGCCAGCAGCTTACGAGGGAACGAGCAGTACTTC.

This clonotype came up a few times. This chain connects TRBV2 to TRBJ1-2; D uncertain. Trimming took off 5 bases at V and 1 base at J, with 17 bases between the two ends. The CDR3 sequence is 16 residues long. Germline V CDR1 and CDR2: SNHLY, FYNNEI. CDR3 sequence (DNA): TGTGCCAGCAGTCCCGGTAGGATGAAGCTTAACTATGGCTACACCTTC. It translates to CASSPGRMKLNYGYTF.

The chain employs TRBV12-5 and TRBJ2-1; 15 bases are shared with TRBD2. Germline V gives CDR1 LGHNT, CDR2 FRNRAP. The CDR3 runs to 15 residues. Unmatched junction bases numbered 3, after V lost 5 bases and J lost 7 bases. CDR3 coding DNA: TGTGCTAGTGGTCCGGGGACTAGCGGGAGGAATGAGCAGTTCTTC. The encoded protein is CASGPGTSGRNEQFF.

The chain is built from TRBV20-1 and TRBJ2-1; 7 positions match TRBD2. Germline assignment: CDR1 DFQATT and CDR2 SNEGSKA (reference sequence). Trimming took 5 bases from V and 4 from J; bases not matched to a gene: 8. The CDR3 consists of 14 residues. The CDR3 protein is CSAPKRGGYNEQFF. The CDR3 nucleotides read TGCAGTGCTCCGAAGCGGGGCGGGTACAATGAGCAGTTCTTC.

This clonotype has just a few counts. This chain joins TRBV2 and TRBJ1-3; D remains unclear. Trimming shortened V by 3 bases and J by 0 bases, and 6 bases separated the two germline ends. The germline V gene has CDR1 SNHLY and CDR2 FYNNEI. The CDR3 sequence is 14 residues long. CDR3 coding DNA: TGTGCCAGCAGTGACTATGGCTCTGGAAACACCATATATTTT. Its protein product is CASSDYGSGNTIYF.